The 15 T cell receptor beta chains reported below all come from one sample, sequenced in a study of immune evolution from preneoplasia to lung adenocarcinoma. The table came from immunoSEQ multiplex PCR; TCRdb's copy has only in-frame clones and leaves some out. The table has more than 15,000 clones, less than 90% seen once. Sequences were obtained from FFPE invasive lung adenocarcinoma tissue. The source is a person aged 70 to 79 with invasive lung adenocarcinoma.

The rearrangement uses TRBV6-4 and TRBJ2-1, with D tentatively TRBD2 (6 bases). This CDR3 contains 14 residues. The germline V gene encodes CDR1 MRHNA and CDR2 SNTAGT. V was pared by 0 bases and J by 10 bases, with 13 bases between. DNA for the CDR3: TGTGCCAGCAGTGACTCGAGGGACTCAGGGGAGCAGTTCTTC. This translates into CASSDSRDSGEQFF.

This chain uses TRBV28 with TRBJ1-2; D gene ambiguous. Germline CDR1 reads MDHEN; CDR2 reads SYDVKM. Deletions cut 10 bases from V and 0 bases from J, with 9 bases between. This CDR3 comprises 12 residues. The CDR3 here is CATSPANYGYTF. The CDR3 coding sequence is TGTGCCACCTCACCTGCTAACTATGGCTACACCTTC.

V is TRBV12-5 and J is TRBJ1-1; 11 bases are a match to TRBD1. This CDR3 is built from 17 residues. Looked up from germline, CDR1 is LGHNT and CDR2 is FRNRAP. V lost 1 base to trimming and J lost 4 bases; unmatched junction nucleotides: 8. CDR3 coding DNA: TGTGCTAGTGGTTTGGCCTCCGGGACAGGGGGTATCACTGAAGCTTTCTTT. Translated: CASGLASGTGGITEAFF. The complete variable domain, with remaining parts taken from reference TRBV12-5 and TRBJ1-1, reads DARVTQTPRHKVTEMGQEVTMRCQPILGHNTVFWYRQTMMQGLELLAYFRNRAPLDDSGMPKDRFSAEMPDATLATLKIQPSEPRDSAVYFCASGLASGTGGITEAFFGQGTRLTVV.

The chain joins TRBV5-1 to TRBJ1-1; no definite D call. The length of the CDR3 is 14 residues. Trimming took 9 bases from V and 4 from J, leaving 19 bases between them. Germline assignment: CDR1 SGHRS and CDR2 YFSETQ. The CDR3 sequence: CAIRTCRTRTEAFF. The CDR3 DNA reads TGCGCCATACGGACGTGTAGAACGCGCACTGAAGCTTTCTTT.

This rearrangement joins TRBV5-1 to TRBJ2-7; D may match TRBD1 or TRBD2 (5 bases each). The CDR3 is 13 amino acids. V was cut by 2 bases and J by 7 bases, with 13 bases left in between. CDR1 and CDR2 (germline): SGHRS, YFSETQ. In DNA, the CDR3 is TGCGCCAGCAGCTTAGGAGAGGGGAGAGAGCAGTACTTC. It translates to CASSLGEGREQYF.

In its sample, this clone ranks as large. This chain links TRBV9 with TRBJ2-3, with TRBD2 matching over 8 bases. CDR3 length: 14 residues. From germline, CDR1 is SGDLS and CDR2 YYNGEE. J lost 1 base, V lost 10 bases, and 8 bases had no gene match. CDR3 amino acids: CASQPGGGTDTQYF. The CDR3 coding sequence is TGTGCCTCCCAGCCGGGGGGGGGCACAGATACGCAGTATTTT.

The chain employs TRBV19 and TRBJ2-2; D is perhaps TRBD1 (6 bases). The CDR3 runs 14 residues. V dropped 5 bases and J dropped 6 bases, with 13 bases sitting between them. Germline V gene sequence: CDR1 LNHDA, CDR2 SQIVND (reference sequence). CDR3 region: CASSPTGSAGELFF. The DNA for the CDR3 is TGTGCCAGTAGTCCAACAGGGTCTGCCGGGGAGCTGTTTTTT.

The CDR3 region has the DNA TGTGCCAGCAGTTTGTGGAGGGGGGCTGGGGCCAACGTCCTGACTTTC. The encoded protein is CASSLWRGAGANVLTF. The chain uses TRBV27 and TRBJ2-6; tentatively, D is TRBD1 or TRBD2 (6 bases each). CDR1 MNHEY and CDR2 SMNVEV come from the germline V gene (reference sequence). The CDR3 is 16 residues long. Trimming shortened V by 3 bases and J by 2 bases, and 11 bases separated the two germline ends.

The chain uses TRBV11-3 and TRBJ1-2; D call uncertain. The CDR3 length is 15 residues. The germline V gene encodes CDR1 SGHNT and CDR2 YENEEA. Trimming cost V 0 bases and J 1 base, with 9 bases left between them. The chain's CDR3 is CASSLDPDYNYGYTF. CDR3 sequence (DNA): TGTGCCAGCAGCTTAGATCCGGACTATAACTATGGCTACACCTTC. The complete variable domain, with remaining parts taken from reference TRBV11-3 and TRBJ1-2, reads EAGVVQSPRYKIIEKKQPVAFWCNPISGHNTLYWYLQNLGQGPELLIRYENEEAVDDSQLPKDRFSAERLKGVDSTLKIQPAELGDSAVYLCASSLDPDYNYGYTFGSGTRLTVV.

The J gene is TRBJ2-3, the V gene TRBV5-1, with no clear D. The germline V gene has CDR1 SGHRS and CDR2 YFSETQ. Trimming stripped 3 bases from V and 5 bases from J, with 19 bases between. The CDR3 covers 16 residues. CDR3 bases: TGCGCCAGCAGCTCCGGAAGGATGGACGACCTAGATACGCAGTATTTT. Translation: CASSSGRMDDLDTQYF.

This clone was seen a few times. The chain links TRBV29-1 to TRBJ1-4, with D perhaps TRBD1 (5 bases). Trimming took off 2 bases at V and 4 bases at J, with 14 bases between the two ends. The CDR3 length is 15 residues. Germline CDR1 SQVTM, CDR2 ANQGSEA. The CDR3 nucleotides read TGCAGCGTTGAAATGCAGGGCGTGGGTAATGAAAAACTGTTTTTT. It translates to CSVEMQGVGNEKLFF.

This sequence joins TRBV7-2 and TRBJ2-3; D is uncertain. Trimming stripped 5 bases from V and 4 bases from J, with 13 bases between. This CDR3 region has 14 residues. Germline-derived CDR1 and CDR2 are SGHTA and FQGNSA. The CDR3 sequence: CASSPERWADTQYF. The CDR3 coding sequence is TGTGCCAGCAGCCCTGAACGCTGGGCAGATACGCAGTATTTT.

The genes are TRBV5-1 and TRBJ2-1; D possibly matches TRBD1 or TRBD2 (6 bases each). Trimming removed 3 bases from V and 2 bases from J, with 12 bases in between. The CDR3 contains 15 residues. The germline V gene has CDR1 SGHRS and CDR2 YFSETQ. The CDR3 loop reads CASSWEDSTYNEQFF. CDR3 bases: TGCGCCAGCAGCTGGGAGGACAGCACCTACAATGAGCAGTTCTTC.

Judged by abundance, this clone is medium-sized (0.01 to 0.1%). V and J are TRBV5-6 and TRBJ2-7; TRBD2 agrees at 12 bases. This CDR3 is 14 amino acids long. The junction had 6 bases not matched to a gene; V was cut back by 8 bases and J by 3 bases. The germline V gene encodes CDR1 SGHDT and CDR2 YYEEEE. Here the CDR3 DNA reads TGTGCCAGTGAGGGACTAGCGGGCATCTACGAGCAGTACTTC. Its protein product is CASEGLAGIYEQYF.

The rearrangement links TRBV20-1 to TRBJ1-3, with D hard to call. The CDR3 is made up of 10 amino acids. V lost 3 bases and J 4 bases, leaving 1 base between the germline ends. The germline V gene has CDR1 DFQATT and CDR2 SNEGSKA (reference sequence). CDR3 DNA: TGCAGTGCTAGGGGAAACACCATATATTTT. This encodes CSARGNTIYF.